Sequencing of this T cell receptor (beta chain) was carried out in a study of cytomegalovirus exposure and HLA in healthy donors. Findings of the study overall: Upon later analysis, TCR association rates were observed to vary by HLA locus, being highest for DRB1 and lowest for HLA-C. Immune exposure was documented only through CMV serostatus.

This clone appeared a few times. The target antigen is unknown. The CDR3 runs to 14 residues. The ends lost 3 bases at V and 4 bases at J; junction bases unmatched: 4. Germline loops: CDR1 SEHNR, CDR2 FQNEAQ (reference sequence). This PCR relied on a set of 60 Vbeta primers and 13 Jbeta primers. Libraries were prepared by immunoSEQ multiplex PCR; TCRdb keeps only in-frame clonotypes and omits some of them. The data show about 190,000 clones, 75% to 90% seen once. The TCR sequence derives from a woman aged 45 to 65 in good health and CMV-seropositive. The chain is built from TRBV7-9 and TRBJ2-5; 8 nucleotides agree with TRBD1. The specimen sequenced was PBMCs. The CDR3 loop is CASSLQGAGETQYF. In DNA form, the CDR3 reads TGTGCCAGCAGCTTGCAGGGGGCTGGAGAGACCCAGTACTTC.